This T cell receptor beta chain was observed in a study of T cells in tuberculosis. After thawing and overnight rest, PBMC were stained with GMM-loaded CD1B tetramer, viability dye and anti-CD3 for sorting. CD1B tetramers were loaded with Rhodococcus equi-derived C32 glucose monomycolate. The CDR3 covers 15 residues. Germline CDR1 reads LNHDA; CDR2 reads SQIVND (reference sequence). Trimming pared 1 base from V and 6 bases from J, leaving 13 bases between. Sequencing was performed with immunoSEQ multiplex PCR; in TCRdb, only in-frame clones are kept and a portion is missing. The data hold more than 45,000 clones, with approximately 91% observed a single time.

Input material: CD1b-GMM tetramer-negative cells sorted from PBMCs. This rearrangement joins TRBV19 to TRBJ2-1; TRBD1 might be the D (6 bases). The source is an adult woman with latent tuberculosis. Written as DNA, the CDR3 is TGTGCCAGTAGTATAGTGTCAGGGGTCACCAATGAGCAGTTCTTC. Translating gives CASSIVSGVTNEQFF.